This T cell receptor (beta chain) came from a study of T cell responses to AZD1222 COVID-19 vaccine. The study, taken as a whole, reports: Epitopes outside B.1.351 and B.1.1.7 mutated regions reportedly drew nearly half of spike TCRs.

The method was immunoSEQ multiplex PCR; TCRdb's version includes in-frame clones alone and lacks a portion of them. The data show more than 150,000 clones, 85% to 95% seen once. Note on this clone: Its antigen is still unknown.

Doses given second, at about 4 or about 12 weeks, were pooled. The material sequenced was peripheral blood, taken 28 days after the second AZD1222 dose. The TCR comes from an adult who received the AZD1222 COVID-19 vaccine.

The CDR3 sequence: CASSQEGGPGYGYTF. The CDR3 coding sequence is TGCGCCAGCAGCCAAGAAGGGGGGCCGGGCTATGGCTACACCTTC. V gene TRBV4-3 combines with J gene TRBJ1-2; maybe TRBD1 (6 bases). Trimming left V 0 bases short and J 4 bases short, with 12 bases between. This CDR3 is built from 15 residues. Germline CDR1 and CDR2: LGHNA and YSLEER.